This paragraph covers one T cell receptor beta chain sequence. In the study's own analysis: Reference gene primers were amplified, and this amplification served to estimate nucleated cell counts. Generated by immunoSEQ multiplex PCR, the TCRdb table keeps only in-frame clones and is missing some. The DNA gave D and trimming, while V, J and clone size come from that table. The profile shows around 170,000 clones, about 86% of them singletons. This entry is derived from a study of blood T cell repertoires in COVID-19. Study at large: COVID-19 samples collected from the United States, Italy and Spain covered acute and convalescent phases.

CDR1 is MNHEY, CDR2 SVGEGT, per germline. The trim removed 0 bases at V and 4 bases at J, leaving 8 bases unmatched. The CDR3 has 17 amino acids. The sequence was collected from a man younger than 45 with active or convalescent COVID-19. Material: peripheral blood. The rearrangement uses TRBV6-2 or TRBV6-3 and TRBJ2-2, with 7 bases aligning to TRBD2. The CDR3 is CASSYSTTSDPTGELFF. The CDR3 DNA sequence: TGTGCCAGCAGTTACTCAACTACTAGCGACCCCACCGGGGAGCTGTTTTTT.